The 14 T cell receptor beta chains given below trace back to one sample, sequenced in a study of a mutant IDH1 vaccine in newly diagnosed glioma. Here immunoSEQ multiplex PCR was the method, and the copy in TCRdb shows in-frame clones only, minus some. The sample lists 120,000 or so clones, around 80% occurring once. Time point in this sample: week 11, during vaccination. Topical imiquimod accompanied each vaccine dose, which consisted of 300 ug of mutant IDH1 20-mer peptide. No antigen has been assigned to these receptors. Sequenced material: PBMCs, taken from a glioma patient whose treatment included an IDH1 peptide vaccine. The source is a man aged 35 to 55 with glioma.

The chain combines TRBV5-1 with TRBJ2-7; D possibly matches TRBD1 or TRBD2 (6 bases each). The V and J ends lost 0 bases and 5 bases respectively, with 15 bases between them. The CDR3 has 15 amino acids. Germline V lookup: CDR1 SGHRS, CDR2 YFSETQ. The CDR3 coding sequence is TGCGCCAGCAGCTTGGCCCCGGGGGCGAGGAACGAGCAGTACTTC. This translates into CASSLAPGARNEQYF.

The chain combines TRBV5-4 with TRBJ2-5, with a weak D call TRBD2 (7 bases). CDR3 length: 17 residues. Between the trimmed V and J ends, which lost 3 bases and 7 bases, there was a span of 25 bases. The germline gives CDR1 SGHNT, CDR2 YYREEE (reference sequence). CDR3 sequence reads: CASSSGGLAALGGTQYF. The DNA for the CDR3 is TGTGCCAGCAGCTCCGGTGGGCTAGCGGCCCTAGGGGGGACCCAGTACTTC.

This clone was observed once. The V call is TRBV18, the J call TRBJ2-7; 9 bases are shared with TRBD1. The V and J ends lost 4 bases and 3 bases, in that order; junction bases with no gene match: 7. The CDR3 totals 15 residues. The germline V gene encodes CDR1 KGHSH and CDR2 LQKENI. This CDR3 is CASSLSTGGDYEQYF. In nucleotides, the CDR3 is TGTGCCAGCTCACTGTCGACAGGGGGGGACTACGAGCAGTACTTC.

This chain uses TRBV28 with TRBJ1-5; 8 positions agree with TRBD1. This CDR3 spans 17 amino acids. CDR1 and CDR2 from the germline V gene are MDHEN and SYDVKM. After removal of 0 bases from V and 4 bases from J, the junction contained 8 bases not matched to a gene. CDR3 nucleotides: TGTGCCAGCAGTTTATGGGCCGGGACAGGCATTAATCAGCCCCAGCATTTT. Translating gives CASSLWAGTGINQPQHF.

The V and J genes are TRBV10-3 and TRBJ2-7; D gene unclear. CDR3 size: 14 residues. V lost 2 bases and J 2 bases, leaving 10 bases between the germline ends. Germline V gene data show CDR1 as ENHRY and CDR2 as SYGVKD. The CDR3 is CAISERKEAYEQYF. Here the CDR3 DNA reads TGTGCCATCAGTGAGAGGAAGGAAGCCTACGAGCAGTACTTC.

This clone has only a few counts. The V call is TRBV19, the J call TRBJ2-3, with TRBD2 matching over 7 bases. The CDR3 runs 14 residues. The ends lost 8 bases at V and 9 bases at J; junction bases unmatched: 14. Germline lookup yields CDR1 LNHDA and CDR2 SQIVND (reference sequence). Here the CDR3 reads CASQSGEPGPTQYF. The CDR3 DNA is TGTGCCAGTCAGAGCGGGGAGCCCGGCCCCACGCAGTATTTT.

This rearrangement joins TRBV7-2 to TRBJ2-3, with D tentatively TRBD1 or TRBD2 (5 bases each). The germline CDR1 and CDR2 sequences are SGHTA and FQGNSA. V lost 5 bases and J lost 0, with 12 bases in between. The CDR3 runs to 15 residues. This CDR3 reads CASSPSGHSTDTQYF. As DNA, the CDR3 is TGTGCCAGCAGCCCAAGCGGACATAGCACAGATACGCAGTATTTT.

This chain links TRBV4-2 with TRBJ1-3; no clear D gene. CDR3 length equals 12 residues. Trimming took off 4 bases at V and 2 bases at J, with 3 bases between the two ends. CDR1 and CDR2 from the germline V gene are LGHNA and YNFKEQ. In DNA, the CDR3 is TGTGCCAGCAGCCTAGCTGGAAACACCATATATTTT. Its protein product is CASSLAGNTIYF.

This rearrangement joins TRBV10-3 to TRBJ2-5; 10 bases are shared with TRBD2. J gave up 5 bases and V 3 bases, and 9 bases lay outside the gene matches. The CDR3 runs 16 residues. Germline CDR1 and CDR2: ENHRY and SYGVKD. The CDR3 reads CAISDLAGGSGETQYF. CDR3 DNA: TGTGCCATCAGTGACTTAGCGGGGGGATCGGGGGAGACCCAGTACTTC.

This rearrangement joins TRBV18 to TRBJ1-5; possibly TRBD1 for D (6 bases). CDR3 length: 16 residues. CDR1 and CDR2 (germline): KGHSH, LQKENI. The V end lost 1 base, the J end lost 3 bases, and 13 bases lay between the germline ends. The CDR3 bases are TGTGCCAGCTCACCACGAGGGGGGGAGACCAATCAGCCCCAGCATTTT. It codes for CASSPRGGETNQPQHF.

The gene calls are TRBV4-1 and TRBJ1-1; D gene ambiguous. Looked up from germline, CDR1 is MGHRA and CDR2 is YSYEKL. V was pared by 0 bases and J by 0 bases, with 11 bases between. This CDR3 spans 16 amino acids. The CDR3 spells CASSQEFAGMNTEAFF. The CDR3 DNA follows: TGCGCCAGCAGCCAAGAATTTGCGGGAATGAACACTGAAGCTTTCTTT.

The rearrangement joins TRBV27 to TRBJ1-5; D perhaps matches TRBD1 (6 bases). The CDR3 extends over 14 amino acids. The V and J ends lost 6 bases and 2 bases respectively, with 11 bases between them. Germline V gene lookup returns CDR1 MNHEY and CDR2 SMNVEV (reference sequence). CDR3 DNA: TGTGCCAGCAGCCCAAGACAGGGCAATCAGCCCCAGCATTTT. This sequence encodes CASSPRQGNQPQHF.

The rearrangement joins TRBV30 to TRBJ2-5; D not resolved. Trimming removed 0 bases at V and 1 base at J, with 9 bases between. The CDR3 extends over 14 amino acids. In germline, CDR1 is GTSNPN, CDR2 SVGIG (reference sequence). The CDR3: CAWSVRESQETQYF. CDR3 sequence (DNA): TGTGCCTGGAGTGTACGAGAATCCCAAGAGACCCAGTACTTC.

This chain joins TRBV19 and TRBJ1-4; maybe TRBD1 (6 bases). This CDR3 comprises 14 residues. Germline CDR1 is LNHDA and CDR2 is SQIVND (reference sequence). Trimming stripped 5 bases from V and 7 bases from J, with 14 bases between. CDR3 coding DNA: TGTGCCAGTAGTTCACAGGGTTCTCGTGAAAAACTGTTTTTT. Amino acid sequence: CASSSQGSREKLFF.